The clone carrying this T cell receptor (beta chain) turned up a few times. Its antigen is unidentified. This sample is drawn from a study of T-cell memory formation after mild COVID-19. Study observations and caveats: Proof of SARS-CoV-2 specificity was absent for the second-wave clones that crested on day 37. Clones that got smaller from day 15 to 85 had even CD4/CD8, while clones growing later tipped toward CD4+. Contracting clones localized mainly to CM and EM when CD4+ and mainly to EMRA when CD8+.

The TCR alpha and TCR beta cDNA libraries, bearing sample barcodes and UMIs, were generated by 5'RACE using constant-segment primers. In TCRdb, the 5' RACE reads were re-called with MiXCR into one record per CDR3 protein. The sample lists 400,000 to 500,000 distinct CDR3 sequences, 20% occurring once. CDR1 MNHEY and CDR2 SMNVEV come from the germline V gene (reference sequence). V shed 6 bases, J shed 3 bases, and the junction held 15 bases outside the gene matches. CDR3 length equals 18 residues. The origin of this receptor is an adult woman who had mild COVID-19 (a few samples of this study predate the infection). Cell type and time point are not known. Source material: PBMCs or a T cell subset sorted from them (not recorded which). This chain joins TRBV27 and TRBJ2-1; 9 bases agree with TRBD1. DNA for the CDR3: TGTGCCAGCAGAGAAGGGACAGGGCGAAGAACTTTCTACAATGAGCAGTTCTTC. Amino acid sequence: CASREGTGRRTFYNEQFF.